This T cell receptor beta chain came from a study of cytomegalovirus exposure and HLA in healthy donors. A multiplex PCR was run with 60 Vbeta primers and 13 Jbeta primers. Libraries were prepared by immunoSEQ multiplex PCR; TCRdb keeps only in-frame clonotypes and omits some of them. The table lists about 150,000 clones, roughly 80% of them singletons, with about 7.4% in the top ten. V was shortened by 0 bases and J by 8 bases, with 11 bases between the two germline ends. The V gene's germline CDR1 is MNHEY and CDR2 SVGAGI. This CDR3 has 15 amino acids. This chain links TRBV6-5 with TRBJ1-6, with D perhaps TRBD1 (5 bases). Sequencing used PBMCs. The TCR originated in a woman aged 50 to 65 in good health and CMV-seropositive. CDR3 region: CASSYSDTLDSPLHF. The CDR3 DNA reads as TGTGCCAGCAGTTACTCGGACACTCTAGATTCACCCCTCCACTTT.